The 29 T cell receptor beta chains listed next were all sequenced from one sample in a study of control samples from healthy donors and cancer patients. Clones were read by immunoSEQ multiplex PCR, and TCRdb kept only the in-frame ones, dropping some. The data contain around 51,000 clones, 80% of them singletons. Sequenced sample: blood. The receptors derive from a man between 65 and 79 years old in good health.

This clone was seen only once. This sequence joins TRBV3-1 (or the pseudogene TRBV3-2) and TRBJ1-3; possibly TRBD1 for D (6 bases). The CDR3 is 15 amino acids. The V gene lost 8 bases and the J gene lost 0 bases, with 14 bases spanning the gap. The V gene's germline CDR1 is LGHDT and CDR2 YNNKEL (reference sequence). The CDR3 loop reads CASSYQGNSGNTIYF. Here the CDR3 DNA reads TGTGCCAGCTCGTATCAGGGGAACTCTGGAAACACCATATATTTT.

J is TRBJ2-7 and V is TRBV4-2; D is unclear. The V gene lost 0 bases and the J gene lost 0 bases, with 12 bases spanning the gap. Germline loops: CDR1 LGHNA, CDR2 YNFKEQ. This CDR3 is 16 amino acids long. The CDR3 sequence is CASSQEVTGTSYEQYF. As DNA, the CDR3 is TGTGCCAGCAGCCAAGAAGTAACGGGTACCTCCTACGAGCAGTACTTC.

The chain couples TRBV7-9 to TRBJ1-6, with 8 bases fitting TRBD1. The V segment lost 6 bases and the J segment 8 bases; nucleotides outside the gene matches: 9. Germline loops: CDR1 SEHNR, CDR2 FQNEAQ (reference sequence). The CDR3 runs to 15 residues. The CDR3 spells CASSPDRGFYSPLHF. The CDR3 DNA reads as TGTGCCAGCAGTCCAGACAGGGGTTTCTATTCACCCCTCCACTTT.

This clone was seen a few times. At one end, the junction sequence differs from germline, possibly due to a read error. The chain carries TRBV11-2 and TRBJ1-4; no clear D gene. The germline V gene encodes CDR1 SGHAT and CDR2 FQNNGV. The CDR3 totals 14 residues. The chain's CDR3 is CASSLAASNQKLFF. The CDR3 bases are TGTGCCAGCAGCTTAGCAGCTTCTAATCAAAAACTGTTTTTT.

The J gene is TRBJ1-3, the V gene TRBV12-3 or TRBV12-4; D is uncertain. V lost 1 base to trimming and J lost 5 bases, with 6 bases between them. There are 13 residues in the CDR3. CDR3 sequence reads: CASSLDGRNTIYF. CDR3 DNA sequence: TGTGCCAGCAGTTTAGACGGTAGAAACACCATATATTTT.

The chain combines TRBV9 with TRBJ1-1; 7 nucleotides agree with TRBD1. Germline V lookup: CDR1 SGDLS, CDR2 YYNGEE. There are 14 residues in the CDR3. The J segment lost 4 bases and the V segment lost 6 bases, leaving 9 bases of the junction unmatched. CDR3: CASTDPRGGTEAFF. The CDR3 DNA sequence: TGTGCCAGCACCGACCCCAGGGGGGGCACTGAAGCTTTCTTT.

The genes are TRBV7-6 and TRBJ1-2; TRBD1 aligns across 10 bases. The CDR3 is made up of 15 amino acids. Trimming removed 5 bases from V and 0 bases from J; junction bases left unmatched: 3. Germline V CDR1 and CDR2: SGHVS, FNYEAQ. DNA for the CDR3: TGTGCCAGCAGCCCGGGGACAGGGGCTAACTATGGCTACACCTTC. It codes for CASSPGTGANYGYTF.

This CDR3 reads CASSFDISGNTIYF. The DNA of the CDR3 is TGTGCCAGCAGCTTCGATATCTCTGGAAACACCATATATTTT. V usage is TRBV7-9 and J usage is TRBJ1-3; D is unclear. V lost 3 bases to trimming and J lost 0 bases, with 6 bases between them. Germline lookup yields CDR1 SEHNR and CDR2 FQNEAQ (reference sequence). This CDR3 is built from 14 residues. Full variable domain (rest looked up from reference TRBV7-9 and TRBJ1-3): DTGVSQNPRHKITKRGQNVTFRCDPISEHNRLYWYRQTLGQGPEFLTYFQNEAQLEKSRLLSDRFSAERPKGSFSTLEIQRTEQGDSAMYLCASSFDISGNTIYFGEGSWLTVV.

This clone was seen only once. The chain joins TRBV10-3 to TRBJ2-1; 16 nucleotides align to TRBD2. The V gene end was trimmed by 11 bases and the J gene end by 8 bases; junction bases not matched to a gene: 6. Germline CDR1 is ENHRY and CDR2 is SYGVKD. The CDR3 totals 14 residues. The DNA of the CDR3 is TGTGCCTCCTCGGGACTAGCGGGAGGGGATGAGCAGTTCTTC. Translated, it gives CASSGLAGGDEQFF.

The rearrangement links TRBV6-5 to TRBJ1-1; TRBD1 aligns across 7 bases. The CDR3 runs 16 residues. Germline values: CDR1 MNHEY, CDR2 SVGAGI. With V trimmed by 4 bases and J by 0 bases, 8 bases remained unmatched. The chain's CDR3 is CASSSNRGTMNTEAFF. CDR3 DNA sequence: TGTGCCAGCAGTTCCAACAGGGGAACTATGAACACTGAAGCTTTCTTT.

The chain joins TRBV28 to TRBJ1-3; unclear D gene. Trimming stripped 4 bases from V and 4 bases from J, with 14 bases between. Germline V gives CDR1 MDHEN, CDR2 SYDVKM. The CDR3 runs to 15 residues. The CDR3 region is CASSSPTGSGNTIYF. CDR3 coding DNA: TGTGCCAGCAGTTCACCGACCGGGTCAGGAAACACCATATATTTT.

The chain recombines TRBV19 with TRBJ2-2; D remains ambiguous. Trimming removed 7 bases at V and 2 bases at J, with 14 bases between. There are 15 residues in the CDR3. In germline, CDR1 is LNHDA, CDR2 SQIVND (reference sequence). The CDR3 coding sequence is TGTGCCAGTAAAAAACTCGACTTAAACACCGGGGAGCTGTTTTTT. Its translation is CASKKLDLNTGELFF.

The chain links TRBV23-1 to TRBJ1-2, with no clear D. TRBV23-1 is an ORF, and what it does is uncertain. The CDR3 sequence is 13 residues long. V was shortened by 2 bases and J by 5 bases, with 9 bases between the two germline ends. The CDR3 here is CASSQDKKYGYTF. The CDR3 DNA sequence: TGCGCCAGCAGTCAAGACAAGAAGTATGGCTACACCTTC.

This chain uses TRBV5-1 with TRBJ1-4; TRBD1 is a possible D gene (5 bases). Germline lookup yields CDR1 SGHRS and CDR2 YFSETQ. CDR3 length: 14 amino acids. V was cut by 2 bases and J by 6 bases, with 11 bases left in between. The CDR3 loop is CASSLGVSDEKLFF. In nucleotides, the CDR3 is TGCGCCAGCAGCTTAGGGGTTTCGGATGAAAAACTGTTTTTT.

This sequence joins TRBV2 and TRBJ1-6; the D is unclear. The length of the CDR3 is 13 residues. Germline loops: CDR1 SNHLY, CDR2 FYNNEI. The ends were cut back, 10 bases at V and 8 bases at J, with 15 bases in the middle. The CDR3 DNA follows: TGTGCCACCGCCGGCAGTGTAGATTCACCCCTCCACTTT. Its protein product is CATAGSVDSPLHF.

This chain joins TRBV28 and TRBJ1-1, with D possibly matching TRBD1 (6 bases). CDR3 size: 14 residues. V was clipped by 6 bases and J by 1 base, with 12 bases between them. Germline lookup yields CDR1 MDHEN and CDR2 SYDVKM. In nucleotides, the CDR3 is TGTGCCAGCAGGAAACAGGGATGGAACACTGAAGCTTTCTTT. Residues: CASRKQGWNTEAFF.

This clone was recorded only once. The J gene is TRBJ2-1, the V gene TRBV4-2; D is unclear. CDR1 and CDR2 from the germline V gene are LGHNA and YNFKEQ. Deletions cut 1 base from V and 7 bases from J, with 2 bases between. There are 11 residues in the CDR3. This CDR3 reads CASSQGNEQFF. In DNA form, the CDR3 reads TGTGCCAGCAGCCAAGGTAATGAGCAGTTCTTC.

The chain employs TRBV7-2 and TRBJ2-1; 8 bases agree with TRBD2. Germline values: CDR1 SGHTA, CDR2 FQGNSA. The V segment lost 6 bases and the J segment 6 bases; nucleotides outside the gene matches: 13. The CDR3 consists of 16 residues. CDR3 bases: TGTGCCAGCAGTCTCAGGATGGCTAGCGGGTTCAATGAGCAGTTCTTC. It is translated as CASSLRMASGFNEQFF.

The CDR3 coding sequence is TGTGCCAGCAGTTACTCTGCACAGGGCCAAGAGACCCAGTACTTC. Amino acid sequence: CASSYSAQGQETQYF. The chain carries TRBV6-5 and TRBJ2-5; tentatively, D is TRBD1 (6 bases). CDR3 length: 15 residues. V was cut by 0 bases and J by 1 base, with 9 bases left in between. Germline V lookup: CDR1 MNHEY, CDR2 SVGAGI.

This sequence joins TRBV16 and TRBJ2-2; the match to TRBD1 covers 9 bases. Germline V gives CDR1 KGHSY, CDR2 FQNENV. This CDR3 contains 17 residues. V gave up 4 bases and J gave up 3 bases; unmatched junction bases: 9. The CDR3 DNA is TGTGCCAGCAGCCCACTACAGGGGGCGATAGACACCGGGGAGCTGTTTTTT. It specifies CASSPLQGAIDTGELFF.

The chain recombines TRBV5-4 with TRBJ2-3; 7 nucleotides align to TRBD2. This CDR3 region has 15 residues. The junction had 5 bases not matched to a gene; V was cut back by 4 bases and J by 0 bases. Per germline, CDR1 SGHNT and CDR2 YYREEE (reference sequence). CDR3 region: CASSASGTSTDTQYF. Here the CDR3 DNA reads TGTGCCAGCAGCGCTAGCGGCACTAGCACAGATACGCAGTATTTT.

V gene TRBV15 combines with J gene TRBJ2-1, with no clear D. Germline V gives CDR1 LNHNV, CDR2 YYDKDF (reference sequence). This CDR3 region has 14 residues. V lost 3 bases, J lost 11 bases, and 17 bases lay in between. CDR3 coding DNA: TGTGCCACCAGCAGTCTTCTCAACTATATGAAGCAGTTCTTC. Encoded protein: CATSSLLNYMKQFF.

CDR3 nucleotides: TGTGCCTGGAGTGTAGGGGGGAGTAACTACGAGCAGTACTTC. As protein: CAWSVGGSNYEQYF. V usage is TRBV30 and J usage is TRBJ2-7; tentatively, D is TRBD1 or TRBD2 (6 bases each). The CDR3 sequence is 14 residues long. The ends were cut back, 0 bases at V and 3 bases at J, with 12 bases in the middle. Germline CDR1 is GTSNPN and CDR2 is SVGIG (reference sequence).

This clone was counted once. This chain uses TRBV19 with TRBJ2-1, with 10 bases that match TRBD2. The V gene end was trimmed by 5 bases and the J gene end by 12 bases; junction bases not matched to a gene: 1. CDR1 is LNHDA, CDR2 SQIVND, per germline (reference sequence). This CDR3 comprises 11 residues. CDR3 protein: CASSSSGGQFF. CDR3 bases: TGTGCCAGTAGTTCTAGCGGGGGGCAGTTCTTC.

The chain uses TRBV5-5 and TRBJ1-4; a possible D gene is TRBD1 (6 bases). V lost 5 bases, J lost 8 bases, and 16 bases lay in between. There are 14 residues in the CDR3. Germline loops: CDR1 SGHKS, CDR2 YYEKEE (reference sequence). CDR3 amino acids: CASRPGVEREKLFF. In DNA form, the CDR3 reads TGTGCCAGCAGGCCAGGGGTGGAAAGGGAAAAACTGTTTTTT.

This chain's CDR3 is CASSPRSANTEAFF. The CDR3 bases are TGTGCCAGCAGCCCCAGAAGCGCGAACACTGAAGCTTTCTTT. V and J are TRBV9 and TRBJ1-1; unclear D gene. The germline V and J ends were trimmed by 4 bases and 1 base, with 11 bases remaining between them. The CDR3 spans 14 residues. Germline lookup yields CDR1 SGDLS and CDR2 YYNGEE.

V is TRBV11-2 and J is TRBJ2-3; 10 bases fit TRBD2. This CDR3 region has 17 residues. Germline values: CDR1 SGHAT, CDR2 FQNNGV. V shed 1 base and J 2 bases; nucleotides not matched to a gene: 6. The CDR3 is CASSLGSSGSFTDTQYF. The CDR3 nucleotides read TGTGCCAGCAGCTTAGGTTCTAGCGGGAGTTTCACAGATACGCAGTATTTT. Supplemented by reference TRBV11-2 and TRBJ2-3, the full variable domain reads EAGVAQSPRYKIIEKRQSVAFWCNPISGHATLYWYQQILGQGPKLLIQFQNNGVVDDSQLPKDRFSAERLKGVDSTLKIQPAKLEDSAVYLCASSLGSSGSFTDTQYFGPGTRLTVL.

The rearrangement uses TRBV6-6 and TRBJ2-5; D gene ambiguous. In germline, CDR1 is MNHNY, CDR2 SVGAGI (reference sequence). The ends were cut back, 4 bases at V and 5 bases at J, with 5 bases in the middle. The CDR3 sequence is 11 residues long. The CDR3: CASSFQETQYF. CDR3 DNA: TGTGCCAGCAGTTTTCAGGAGACCCAGTACTTC.

The chain couples TRBV29-1 to TRBJ2-2; D not certain. The CDR3 sequence is 13 residues long. Per germline, CDR1 SQVTM and CDR2 ANQGSEA. Trimming removed 7 bases at V and 3 bases at J, with 12 bases between. The CDR3 is CSALLGYTGELFF. Written as DNA, the CDR3 is TGCAGCGCCTTGTTGGGGTACACCGGGGAGCTGTTTTTT.